This T cell receptor beta chain was sequenced for a study of STAT5B mutations in CD4+ large granular lymphocyte leukemia. Overall study: Among healthy controls, a particular HLA allele went with more CDR3 'QG' motifs.

In the case of this clone: Its antigen is as yet unknown.

Study-wide results and caveats: 8/27 top patient clones versus 2/35 control clones were TRBV06-family. CD4-sorted patient repertoires seemed more clonal than healthy CD4+ repertoires.

Germline CDR1 reads MGHDK; CDR2 reads SYGVNS. The CDR3 extends over 14 amino acids. The V end was cut by 2 bases, the J end by 7 bases, with 12 bases between. Method: immunoSEQ multiplex PCR; TCRdb's copy keeps in-frame clones and lacks some. The table records roughly 30,000 clones, around 70% of them present only once. The clonotype was recovered from a human donor in good health. Sequencing was done on a sample of CD4+ T cells from blood buffy coats. The chain has TRBV25-1 and TRBJ1-5; D is unresolved. The chain's CDR3 is CASSEGGSIQPQHF. In nucleotides, the CDR3 is TGTGCCAGCAGTGAAGGTGGCAGCATCCAGCCCCAGCATTTT. Full variable domain (remainder filled in from reference TRBV25-1 and TRBJ1-5): EADIYQTPRYLVIGTGKKITLECSQTMGHDKMYWYQQDPGMELHLIHYSYGVNSTEKGDLSSESTVSRIRTEHFPLTLESARPSHTSQYLCASSEGGSIQPQHFGDGTRLSIL.